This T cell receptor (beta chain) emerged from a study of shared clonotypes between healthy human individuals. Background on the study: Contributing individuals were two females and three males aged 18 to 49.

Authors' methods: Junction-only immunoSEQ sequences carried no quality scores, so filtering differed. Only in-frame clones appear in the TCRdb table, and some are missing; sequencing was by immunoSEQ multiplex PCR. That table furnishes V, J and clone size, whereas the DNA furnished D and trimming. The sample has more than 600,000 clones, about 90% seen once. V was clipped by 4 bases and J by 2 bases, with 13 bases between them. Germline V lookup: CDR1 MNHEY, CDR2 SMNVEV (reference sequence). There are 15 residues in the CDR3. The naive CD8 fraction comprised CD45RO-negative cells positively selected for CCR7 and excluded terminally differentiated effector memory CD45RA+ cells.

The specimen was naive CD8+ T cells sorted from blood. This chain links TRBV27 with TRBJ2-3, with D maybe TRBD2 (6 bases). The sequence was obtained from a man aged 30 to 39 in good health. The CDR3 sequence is CASSYGRGLTDTQYF. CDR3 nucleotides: TGTGCCAGCAGTTACGGGCGGGGACTCACAGATACGCAGTATTTT.